This T cell receptor (beta chain) was identified during a study of T cells in Graves' hyperthyroidism and ophthalmopathy. Study-wide results and limits: By a 13 V-J model, ophthalmopathy was set apart from stable hyperthyroidism.

This clonotype has ten or more counts. The antigen is unknown. In the ophthalmopathy cohort, Clinical Activity Score was at least 3, NOSPECS grade at least 4, and duration under 3 months. The authors obtained PBMCs from 10 ml of fresh peripheral blood. What was amplified from RNA transcripts were TCR beta CDR3 regions. In the first-round RT-PCR of the TCR CDR3, the HTBI primer set was used. Each CDR3 protein is one row after TCRdb ran MiXCR on the multiplex PCR reads. The table lists around 300,000 distinct CDR3 sequences, approximately 21% of them singletons. This CDR3 has 15 residues. Germline assignment: CDR1 LGHDT and CDR2 YNNKEL (reference sequence). Trimming cost V 1 base and J 9 bases; bases outside gene matches: 9.

Input material: blood. This clonotype was obtained from a man aged 30 to 39 with Graves' ophthalmopathy. The rearrangement uses TRBV3-1 and TRBJ2-1, with 7 bases identical to TRBD2. Here the CDR3 DNA reads TGTGCCAGCAGCCAAGTATACCACGGCGGGAGTGAGCAGTTCTTC. This sequence encodes CASSQVYHGGSEQFF.